This T cell receptor (beta chain) was captured by sequencing in a study of OX40 agonist ivuxolimab in advanced cancers. Study-wide context: Patients were infused with ivuxolimab every 2 weeks at 0.01 to 10 mg/kg. Patients with hepatocellular carcinoma, melanoma, renal cell or head and neck cancer made up the dose-escalation patients.

Assay: immunoSEQ multiplex PCR; the TCRdb copy retains only in-frame clones and omits some. Of about 60,000 clones listed, more than 75% are singletons. Per the germline V gene, CDR1 is SEHNR and CDR2 is FQNEAQ (reference sequence). V was cut by 4 bases and J by 3 bases, with 15 bases left in between. CDR3 length equals 15 residues. This clone occurred once. Autoimmune disease history or systemic immunosuppression was exclusionary. The sampling schedule covered blood at baseline, cycle 4 day 1, and cycle 7 day 1. The clonotype was recovered from an adult with an advanced solid tumor such as melanoma, head and neck, liver or kidney cancer. Sequencing used CD4+ or CD8+ T cells sorted from blood, obtained in a trial of the OX40 agonist ivuxolimab. The chain employs TRBV7-9 and TRBJ1-1; a weak D match, TRBD1 (6 bases). The chain's CDR3 is CASSSWGEGDTEAFF. The CDR3 coding sequence is TGTGCCAGCAGCTCGTGGGGGGAGGGGGACACTGAAGCTTTCTTT.